The 22 T cell receptor beta chains given below trace back to one sample, sequenced in a study of blood T cell repertoires in COVID-19. The repertoire was sequenced with immunoSEQ multiplex PCR; TCRdb's copy has only in-frame clones and lacks some. Of roughly 100,000 clones listed, roughly 80% were seen once; the top ten hold approximately 3.4%. Sequencing was done on a sample of peripheral blood. Every receptor here comes from a woman older than 75 with active or convalescent COVID-19.

This clone was seen just once. The J gene is TRBJ1-1, the V gene TRBV7-2, with TRBD1 as a possible D gene (5 bases). This CDR3 has 14 amino acids. Trimming pared 4 bases from V and 5 bases from J, leaving 14 bases between. Germline V gene lookup returns CDR1 SGHTA and CDR2 FQGNSA. In nucleotides, the CDR3 is TGTGCCAGCAGCTCCTCTCCGGGGGAGACTGAAGCTTTCTTT. Its translation: CASSSSPGETEAFF.

This clone has ten or more counts. The chain links TRBV28 to TRBJ2-7, with 9 bases aligning to TRBD2. Germline V CDR1 and CDR2: MDHEN, SYDVKM. Germline trimming cut 5 bases from V and 1 base from J; bases unmatched to any gene: 15. The CDR3 length is 18 residues. The CDR3 sequence: CASSIPDVTSGSSYEQYF. As DNA, the CDR3 is TGTGCCAGCAGTATCCCCGACGTGACTAGCGGATCATCCTACGAGCAGTACTTC.

There are a few counts of this clone. The chain joins TRBV7-2 to TRBJ2-7; tentative D call: TRBD1 (5 bases). V lost 5 bases and J 7 bases, leaving 15 bases between the germline ends. The germline CDR1 and CDR2 sequences are SGHTA and FQGNSA. The CDR3 is 13 residues long. The CDR3 DNA follows: TGTGCCAGCAGCGCGACAGCGAGAACGGAGCAGTACTTC. This translates into CASSATARTEQYF.

The chain recombines TRBV2 with TRBJ1-4; D gene unclear. V shed 5 bases and J shed 0 bases, with 7 bases lying between them. CDR1 SNHLY and CDR2 FYNNEI come from the germline V gene. The CDR3 is 14 amino acids. The CDR3 bases are TGTGCCAGCAGTTTCACTTCAACTAATGAAAAACTGTTTTTT. This translates into CASSFTSTNEKLFF.

This clone was recorded only once. This chain links TRBV11-2 with TRBJ1-4; no reliable D call. Looked up from germline, CDR1 is SGHAT and CDR2 is FQNNGV. Trimming took 1 base from V and 1 from J, leaving 4 bases between them. The CDR3 contains 14 residues. CDR3 bases: TGTGCCAGCAGCTTAGGAGGAACTAATGAAAAACTGTTTTTT. Protein sequence: CASSLGGTNEKLFF.

The gene calls are TRBV18 and TRBJ2-7; TRBD1 is a possible D gene (6 bases). V lost 5 bases, J lost 4 bases, and 15 bases lay in between. Germline V gene data show CDR1 as KGHSH and CDR2 as LQKENI. This CDR3 has 14 residues. CDR3 amino acids: CASSINTRGYEQYF. DNA of the CDR3: TGTGCCAGCTCAATAAACACTAGGGGGTACGAGCAGTACTTC.

The chain couples TRBV19 to TRBJ2-7; D is unclear. V lost 6 bases and J 4 bases, leaving 10 bases between the germline ends. The CDR3 totals 12 residues. Germline V CDR1 and CDR2: LNHDA, SQIVND (reference sequence). CDR3 nucleotides: TGTGCCAGTAGCTTCAACGCGTACGAGCAGTACTTC. Translating gives CASSFNAYEQYF.

The V gene is TRBV10-3, the J gene TRBJ2-3; 12 nucleotides line up with TRBD2. CDR3 length equals 15 residues. Germline V gene data show CDR1 as ENHRY and CDR2 as SYGVKD. The V gene end was trimmed by 6 bases and the J gene end by 0 bases; junction bases not matched to a gene: 1. CDR3 sequence (DNA): TGTGCCATCAGAGGGACTAGCGGGAGCACAGATACGCAGTATTTT. Protein sequence: CAIRGTSGSTDTQYF.

The V and J genes are TRBV18 and TRBJ1-5; 12 positions agree with TRBD1. J gave up 3 bases and V 2 bases, and 2 bases lay outside the gene matches. This CDR3 is 16 amino acids long. CDR1 KGHSH and CDR2 LQKENI come from the germline V gene. CDR3 nucleotides: TGTGCCAGCTCACCAGGGACAGGGGGCGTCAATCAGCCCCAGCATTTT. Translation: CASSPGTGGVNQPQHF.

This chain links TRBV7-9 with TRBJ2-7; a possible D gene is TRBD2 (5 bases). V shed 8 bases and J shed 5 bases, with 16 bases lying between them. The length of the CDR3 is 13 residues. The V gene's germline CDR1 is SEHNR and CDR2 FQNEAQ (reference sequence). The CDR3 DNA follows: TGTGCCAGCCGCCTCGGCCCCGGGAACGAGCAGTACTTC. This encodes CASRLGPGNEQYF.

Worth noting for this clone: A junction boundary mismatches the germline segment, possibly from a read error. This sequence joins TRBV7-9 and TRBJ1-3; no reliable D call. Germline loops: CDR1 SEHNR, CDR2 FQNEAQ (reference sequence). The CDR3 covers 15 residues. The CDR3 loop is CASSIAGSLGNTIYF. For the CDR3, the DNA is TGTGCCAGCAGCATAGCCGGGTCGCTTGGAAACACCATATATTTT.

This clone has just a few counts. The gene calls are TRBV5-6 and TRBJ1-2; 8 bases align to TRBD1. The CDR3 runs 16 residues. CDR1 SGHDT and CDR2 YYEEEE come from the germline V gene. V lost 5 bases to trimming and J lost 0 bases; unmatched junction nucleotides: 9. The CDR3 sequence: CASRGNTGGANYGYTF. CDR3 DNA sequence: TGTGCCAGCAGAGGGAACACAGGGGGTGCTAACTATGGCTACACCTTC.

The chain is built from TRBV7-8 and TRBJ1-1, with TRBD1 as a possible D gene (6 bases). The CDR3 contains 16 residues. CDR1 and CDR2 (germline): SGHVS, FQNEAQ. The ends were cut back, 2 bases at V and 4 bases at J, with 17 bases in the middle. CDR3: CASSLTSTGVPTEAFF. The CDR3 nucleotides are TGTGCCAGCAGCTTAACCTCGACAGGAGTTCCCACTGAAGCTTTCTTT.

This chain links TRBV11-2 with TRBJ1-4, with D perhaps matching TRBD1 (6 bases). Germline CDR1 reads SGHAT; CDR2 reads FQNNGV. CDR3 length equals 13 residues. The V and J ends lost 5 bases and 5 bases respectively, with 9 bases between them. Here the CDR3 reads CASSGDRNEKLFF. Here the CDR3 DNA reads TGTGCCAGCAGCGGAGACAGGAATGAAAAACTGTTTTTT.

This rearrangement joins TRBV7-2 to TRBJ2-2; 10 bases are a match to TRBD1. The CDR3 has 16 amino acids. Germline V gene data show CDR1 as SGHTA and CDR2 as FQGNSA. Unmatched junction bases numbered 7, after V lost 5 bases and J lost 4 bases. The CDR3 sequence: CASSLRQGASTGELFF. DNA of the CDR3: TGTGCCAGCAGCCTAAGACAGGGGGCGAGCACCGGGGAGCTGTTTTTT.

J is TRBJ1-6 and V is TRBV9, with D tentatively TRBD1 (5 bases). V lost 6 bases and J 0 bases, leaving 10 bases between the germline ends. CDR1 is SGDLS and CDR2 is YYNGEE in the germline V gene. This CDR3 region has 15 residues. The CDR3 reads CASNWGDSYNSPLHF. In DNA, the CDR3 is TGTGCCAGCAATTGGGGGGACTCCTATAATTCACCCCTCCACTTT.

As regards this clone: The conserved phenylalanine or tryptophan normally closing the CDR3 is absent here, so this likely arose from a read error. The DNA is left out, because the CDR3 cannot be placed on it with certainty; the CDR3 is given as TCRdb lists it. The gene calls are TRBV11-2 and TRBJ2-7; TRBD2 is the table's D call and was not checked against the DNA. Germline CDR1 SGHAT, CDR2 FQNNGV. The CDR3 length is 13 residues, termini included. CDR3 protein: CASSLELAGDPSL.

The gene calls are TRBV7-2 and TRBJ2-1; D gene uncertain. Looked up from germline, CDR1 is SGHTA and CDR2 is FQGNSA. Between the trimmed V and J ends, which lost 10 bases and 0 bases, there was a span of 13 bases. The CDR3 contains 14 residues. The CDR3 here is CATQSASSYNEQFF. CDR3 sequence (DNA): TGTGCCACCCAAAGCGCTAGCTCCTACAATGAGCAGTTCTTC.

This clone has only one observation. The chain couples TRBV9 to TRBJ1-4; maybe TRBD1 (6 bases). Germline CDR1 and CDR2: SGDLS and YYNGEE. The V end was cut by 0 bases, the J end by 8 bases, with 8 bases between. The CDR3 loop spans 13 amino acids. CDR3 loop: CASSVDGGEKLFF. For the CDR3, the DNA is TGTGCCAGCAGCGTAGATGGGGGCGAAAAACTGTTTTTT.

This clone was found a few times. V and J are TRBV28 and TRBJ1-2, with 7 bases matching TRBD1. The CDR3 spans 14 residues. The J segment lost 4 bases and the V segment lost 2 bases, leaving 4 bases of the junction unmatched. CDR1 and CDR2 from the germline V gene are MDHEN and SYDVKM. The CDR3 bases are TGTGCCAGCAGTTTAGACAGGGATTTCTATGGCTACACCTTC. Translated: CASSLDRDFYGYTF.

This clone was observed at least ten times. The chain recombines TRBV5-5 with TRBJ2-7; possibly TRBD1 for D (5 bases). The germline V gene encodes CDR1 SGHKS and CDR2 YYEKEE (reference sequence). Trimming cost V 0 bases and J 6 bases, with 13 bases left between them. The CDR3 consists of 14 residues. The chain's CDR3 is CASSLDRGSGEQYF. The DNA of the CDR3 is TGTGCCAGCAGCTTGGATAGGGGTTCAGGCGAGCAGTACTTC.

The chain recombines TRBV7-3 with TRBJ2-3, with 8 bases that match TRBD2. The junction had 7 bases not matched to a gene; V was cut back by 5 bases and J by 0 bases. Germline lookup yields CDR1 SGHTA and CDR2 FQGTGA. The CDR3 consists of 16 residues. CDR3 sequence: CASSVQAGASTDTQYF. CDR3 in DNA: TGTGCCAGCAGCGTCCAAGCGGGGGCTAGCACAGATACGCAGTATTTT.